This TCR beta chain was observed in a study of a mutant IDH1 vaccine in newly diagnosed glioma. Study background: Treated patients were roughly 60% male, approximately 40% female, mean age 40.4 years. The therapy given earlier, which was standard therapy, consisted of radiotherapy, temozolomide, or both, and most of the patients received both. Notes on the study in general: Of all patients, roughly 93% showed vaccine-induced immune responses. Seemingly, top peripheral T cell clonotype changes bore no relation to pseudoprogression.

Time point given: baseline, week 1 (first vaccination visit). The sample's treatment: pre-vaccination baseline after standard-of-care therapy. Germline V CDR1 and CDR2: SGHNT, YYREEE (reference sequence). Trimming stripped 4 bases from V and 2 bases from J, with 7 bases between. The CDR3 is made up of 13 amino acids. Assay: immunoSEQ multiplex PCR; the TCRdb copy retains only in-frame clones and omits some. The repertoire holds approximately 54,000 clones, with approximately 78% as singletons. Comments on this clone: The antigen is unknown.

This receptor was taken from a man aged 18 to 30 with glioma. This material consisted of PBMCs, taken from a glioma patient treated with radiotherapy, temozolomide or both. The genes are TRBV5-4 and TRBJ1-5, with no clear D. The chain's CDR3 is CASSPGGNQPQHF. CDR3 bases: TGTGCCAGCAGCCCGGGTGGCAATCAGCCCCAGCATTTT.